This TCR beta chain came from a study of shared clonotypes between healthy human individuals. Study results and limitations: Exclusively blood specimens were collected; tissue repertoires likely differ.

CD4+ cells underwent separation, giving CD45RA+ naive and CD45RA-negative memory subsets. In regard to this clone: Its antigen is currently unknown.

V lost 5 bases, J lost 2 bases, and 8 bases stayed unmatched. Per the germline V gene, CDR1 is SGHNT and CDR2 is YYREEE (reference sequence). This CDR3 has 15 residues. The assay was immunoSEQ multiplex PCR, and TCRdb's table has in-frame clones only and misses some. Of about 2 million clones in the sample, over 85% were seen once. Input material: naive CD4+ T cells sorted from blood. Subset specified: CD45RA+ positively selected. The TCR originated in a man younger than 35 in good health. The chain has TRBV5-4 and TRBJ1-2; 8 positions agree with TRBD1. In DNA, the CDR3 is TGTGCCAGCAGTTCTCGAGGGACAGGAAACTATGGCTACACCTTC. Amino acids: CASSSRGTGNYGYTF.